Below are 29 T cell receptor beta chains sequenced from a single sample in a study of post-analysis software for immune sequencing data. Their specific antigens are unknown. Notes on the study in general: The study found TRBV5-6, TRBV5-1 and TRBV20-1 among a few TRBV segments more frequent in patients than controls.

Incorporated into the TCR beta cDNA libraries were unique molecular identifiers, which served to reduce PCR and sequencing biases. TCRdb itself ran the PCR reads through MiXCR, one entry per CDR3 protein. The sample holds some 690,000 distinct CDR3 sequences; 30% are singletons and the top ten take 0.56%. Specimen: blood. The receptors derive from a girl between 5 and 17 years old with multiple sclerosis.

The V gene is TRBV7-2, the J gene TRBJ2-3, with 7 bases lining up with TRBD2. Looked up from germline, CDR1 is SGHTA and CDR2 is FQGNSA. V was pared by 4 bases and J by 2 bases, with 6 bases of the junction left unmatched. The length of the CDR3 is 15 residues. CDR3 amino acids: CASSSQAGSTDTQYF. CDR3 nucleotide sequence: TGTGCCAGCAGCTCTCAAGCGGGATCCACAGATACGCAGTATTTT.

This clonotype appeared a few times. The chain uses TRBV5-5 and TRBJ2-3; 11 bases fit TRBD1. Germline assignment: CDR1 SGHKS and CDR2 YYEKEE (reference sequence). The CDR3 extends over 16 amino acids. With V trimmed by 4 bases and J by 1 base, 5 bases remained unmatched. CDR3 sequence reads: CASSAGQGARTDTQYF. The CDR3 nucleotides are TGTGCCAGCAGCGCCGGACAGGGGGCTCGCACAGATACGCAGTATTTT.

This clonotype was recorded many times. The rearrangement links TRBV15 to TRBJ2-5, with D perhaps matching TRBD2 (5 bases). CDR1 LNHNV and CDR2 YYDKDF come from the germline V gene (reference sequence). The CDR3 sequence is 15 residues long. V lost 8 bases to trimming and J lost 0 bases, with 16 bases between them. The CDR3, as DNA: TGTGCCACCGCCAAAGCTACTAGAGACCAAGAGACCCAGTACTTC. It encodes CATAKATRDQETQYF. Using reference TRBV15 and TRBJ2-5 for the parts outside the CDR3, the full variable domain is DAMVIQNPRYQVTQFGKPVTLSCSQTLNHNVMYWYQQKSSQAPKLLFHYYDKDFNNEADTPDNFQSRRPNTSFCFLDIRSPGLGDTAMYLCATAKATRDQETQYFGPGTRLLVL.

The CDR3 DNA is TGCAGTGCTAGACTCCGGAACCCTGAGCAGTTCTTC. Translated, it gives CSARLRNPEQFF. The chain recombines TRBV20-1 with TRBJ2-1; no definite D call. Germline assignment: CDR1 DFQATT and CDR2 SNEGSKA (reference sequence). The V end lost 2 bases, the J end lost 9 bases, and 11 bases lay between the germline ends. The CDR3 has 12 residues.

The V call is TRBV14, the J call TRBJ1-6; D is unresolved. CDR3 size: 16 residues. The germline gives CDR1 SGHDN, CDR2 FVKESK. Trimming shortened V by 0 bases and J by 13 bases, and 19 bases separated the two germline ends. In nucleotides, the CDR3 is TGTGCCAGCAGCCAAGAACGTATGCGGGCTCTTCTCCCCCTCCACTTT. Its protein is CASSQERMRALLPLHF.

This clonotype appeared a few times. The chain has TRBV4-3 and TRBJ2-1, with TRBD2 matching 9 bases. This CDR3 has 16 amino acids. J was trimmed by 2 bases and V by 0 bases; bases with no gene match: 2. Germline CDR1 is LGHNA and CDR2 is YSLEER. Here the CDR3 DNA reads TGCGCCAGCAGCCAAGATATAGCGGGGGCCTACAATGAGCAGTTCTTC. Translated, it gives CASSQDIAGAYNEQFF.

This clonotype occurred a few times. The rearrangement uses TRBV12-3 or TRBV12-4 and TRBJ2-7; 7 bases match TRBD2. This CDR3 has 14 amino acids. J lost 3 bases, V lost 6 bases, and 8 bases had no gene match. The CDR3 region has the DNA TGTGCCAGCAGATACTCGGGACTAAACTACGAGCAGTACTTC. Its protein is CASRYSGLNYEQYF.

The CDR3 DNA follows: TGTGCCAGCTGCCGGGACGCTAATCAGCCCCAGCATTTT. It translates to CASCRDANQPQHF. The chain has TRBV12-3 or TRBV12-4 and TRBJ1-5, with D possibly matching TRBD1 (5 bases). This CDR3 is built from 13 residues. V lost 8 bases and J 4 bases, leaving 12 bases between the germline ends.

The chain employs TRBV29-1 and TRBJ2-1; D gene ambiguous. Germline V gives CDR1 SQVTM, CDR2 ANQGSEA. Trimming removed 1 base from V and 5 bases from J, with 12 bases in between. This CDR3 is 14 amino acids long. The CDR3 loop is CSVEGGPSNNEQFF. The CDR3 DNA sequence: TGCAGCGTTGAAGGGGGTCCCAGTAACAATGAGCAGTTCTTC.

This clonotype was observed many times. This rearrangement joins TRBV6-5 to TRBJ2-5; D not certain. V lost 4 bases and J lost 4, with 10 bases in between. The germline V gene has CDR1 MNHEY and CDR2 SVGAGI. This CDR3 has 13 residues. The CDR3 is CASSWAQPETQYF. CDR3 DNA sequence: TGTGCCAGCAGTTGGGCACAGCCAGAGACCCAGTACTTC.

This sequence joins TRBV27 and TRBJ1-2; 9 bases line up with TRBD1. Germline V CDR1 and CDR2: MNHEY, SMNVEV (reference sequence). With V trimmed by 3 bases and J by 2 bases, 4 bases remained unmatched. The CDR3 is made up of 15 amino acids. CDR3: CASSLYRGLNYGYTF. DNA for the CDR3: TGTGCCAGCAGTTTGTACAGGGGGCTAAACTATGGCTACACCTTC.

The V gene is TRBV29-1, the J gene TRBJ1-2; D is uncertain. Looked up from germline, CDR1 is SQVTM and CDR2 is ANQGSEA. Trimming took 1 base from V and 6 from J, leaving 15 bases between them. The CDR3 extends over 14 amino acids. In DNA form, the CDR3 reads TGCAGCGTTGAAGCGTTGATGAGGTTTGATGGCTACACCTTC. Protein: CSVEALMRFDGYTF.

The J gene is TRBJ1-5, the V gene TRBV2; D ambiguous. With 3 bases removed from V and 7 bases from J, the gap between germline ends came to 13 bases. Germline loops: CDR1 SNHLY, CDR2 FYNNEI. This CDR3 contains 14 residues. For the CDR3, the DNA is TGTGCCAGCAGTGAGGACCAGTATGGGCAGCCCCAGCATTTT. This encodes CASSEDQYGQPQHF. The full variable domain, rest sourced from reference TRBV2 and TRBJ1-5, is EPEVTQTPSHQVTQMGQEVILRCVPISNHLYFYWYRQILGQKVEFLVSFYNNEISEKSEIFDDQFSVERPDGSNFTLKIRSTKLEDSAMYFCASSEDQYGQPQHFGDGTRLSIL.

Many counts were recorded for this clonotype. V is TRBV20-1 and J is TRBJ1-2; 8 bases are shared with TRBD1. From germline, CDR1 is DFQATT and CDR2 SNEGSKA (reference sequence). This CDR3 is 12 amino acids long. V lost 3 bases to trimming and J lost 10 bases; unmatched junction nucleotides: 7. The CDR3 DNA follows: TGCAGTGCTAGGGGCGGACAGGGCTTCTACACCTTC. Protein: CSARGGQGFYTF.

This clonotype was recorded at least ten times. The DNA of the CDR3 is TGCAGCGAGACAGGGGCCCACAATGAGCAGTTCTTC. Translation: CSETGAHNEQFF. This sequence joins TRBV29-1 and TRBJ2-1; 8 nucleotides agree with TRBD1. V shed 7 bases, J shed 5 bases, and the junction held 4 bases outside the gene matches. Per the germline V gene, CDR1 is SQVTM and CDR2 is ANQGSEA. The CDR3 runs to 12 residues.

This clonotype was recorded many times. The chain is built from TRBV5-1 and TRBJ2-3; 9 nucleotides match TRBD2. This CDR3 comprises 14 residues. The V and J ends lost 5 bases and 4 bases, in that order; junction bases with no gene match: 5. Germline V gene data show CDR1 as SGHRS and CDR2 as YFSETQ. The CDR3 protein is CASRLAGEADTQYF. The CDR3 bases are TGCGCCAGCAGATTAGCGGGAGAGGCAGATACGCAGTATTTT.

This clonotype occurred a few times. CDR3 residues: CASSQGPGVTYEQYF. For the CDR3, the DNA is TGCGCCAGCAGCCAAGGACCCGGGGTAACCTACGAGCAGTACTTC. The chain links TRBV4-1 to TRBJ2-7; D possibly corresponds to TRBD2 (5 bases). The germline CDR1 and CDR2 sequences are MGHRA and YSYEKL. The ends were cut back, 1 base at V and 2 bases at J, with 12 bases in the middle. This CDR3 region has 15 residues.

This CDR3 is CASSLGAAFF. The CDR3 DNA follows: TGTGCCAGCAGCTTGGGAGCGGCTTTCTTT. The chain uses TRBV11-2 and TRBJ1-1; D gene uncertain. This CDR3 has 10 residues. The V end lost 3 bases, the J end lost 11 bases, and 7 bases lay between the germline ends. CDR1 and CDR2 from the germline V gene are SGHAT and FQNNGV.

This clonotype was counted at least ten times. CDR3 in amino acids: CASSGDRAGAKNIQYF. CDR3 nucleotide sequence: TGCGCCAGCAGCGGCGATCGGGCGGGGGCCAAAAACATTCAGTACTTC. The J gene is TRBJ2-4, the V gene TRBV4-1; a weak D match, TRBD2 (6 bases). V was cut by 5 bases and J by 1 base, with 15 bases left in between. This CDR3 is built from 16 residues. Germline lookup yields CDR1 MGHRA and CDR2 YSYEKL.

The V gene is TRBV27, the J gene TRBJ2-5; 8 bases are a match to TRBD2. In germline, CDR1 is MNHEY, CDR2 SMNVEV (reference sequence). The J segment lost 2 bases and the V segment lost 5 bases, leaving 10 bases of the junction unmatched. This CDR3 spans 16 amino acids. The CDR3, as DNA: TGTGCCAGCAGTCCGTACCCAGGCGGGGGGCAAGAGACCCAGTACTTC. As protein: CASSPYPGGGQETQYF.

The V call is TRBV5-1, the J call TRBJ1-1; TRBD1 aligns across 7 bases. This CDR3 region has 15 residues. J gave up 3 bases and V 1 base, and 6 bases lay outside the gene matches. Per the germline V gene, CDR1 is SGHRS and CDR2 is YFSETQ. Here the CDR3 reads CASSLKGGGYTEAFF. In DNA form, the CDR3 reads TGCGCCAGCAGCTTGAAAGGGGGCGGGTACACTGAAGCTTTCTTT.

J is TRBJ1-2 and V is TRBV4-1, with D perhaps matching TRBD1 (6 bases). The V gene's germline CDR1 is MGHRA and CDR2 YSYEKL. V was pared by 4 bases and J by 2 bases, with 20 bases between. CDR3 size: 17 residues. The CDR3 sequence: CASSLSQGFGWNYGYTF. DNA of the CDR3: TGCGCCAGCAGCCTCAGCCAGGGGTTCGGTTGGAACTATGGCTACACCTTC.

The gene calls are TRBV7-6 and TRBJ2-3; TRBD2 is a possible D gene (6 bases). The CDR3 loop spans 16 amino acids. From germline, CDR1 is SGHVS and CDR2 FNYEAQ. The V and J ends lost 5 bases and 4 bases respectively, with 19 bases between them. CDR3 loop: CASSPRIGGPSDTQYF. The CDR3 region has the DNA TGTGCCAGCAGCCCTCGGATCGGAGGGCCATCAGATACGCAGTATTTT.

J is TRBJ2-7 and V is TRBV6-1; possibly TRBD1 for D (5 bases). The germline gives CDR1 MNHNS, CDR2 SASEGT. This CDR3 region has 12 residues. V shed 4 bases and J shed 4 bases, with 8 bases lying between them. In nucleotides, the CDR3 is TGTGCCAGCAGTGCCAGGGAATACGAGCAGTACTTC. This sequence encodes CASSAREYEQYF.

This clonotype was detected a few times. A read error may account for a junction end that differs from germline. This sequence joins TRBV15 and TRBJ1-3; D is ambiguous. CDR1 is LNHNV and CDR2 is YYDKDF in the germline V gene (reference sequence). This CDR3 has 13 residues. The CDR3 coding sequence is TGTGCCGCCAGCAGAGGATCGGGAAACACCATATATTTT. Translated, it gives CAASRGSGNTIYF.

The chain joins TRBV11-2 to TRBJ1-5; TRBD1 is a possible D gene (5 bases). This CDR3 has 13 residues. V was clipped by 5 bases and J by 5 bases, with 10 bases between them. Looked up from germline, CDR1 is SGHAT and CDR2 is FQNNGV. Here the CDR3 reads CASSGSGYQPQHF. The CDR3 nucleotides are TGTGCCAGCAGCGGGTCAGGGTATCAGCCCCAGCATTTT. Supplemented by reference TRBV11-2 and TRBJ1-5, the full variable domain reads EAGVAQSPRYKIIEKRQSVAFWCNPISGHATLYWYQQILGQGPKLLIQFQNNGVVDDSQLPKDRFSAERLKGVDSTLKIQPAKLEDSAVYLCASSGSGYQPQHFGDGTRLSIL.

This chain connects TRBV6-2 or TRBV6-3 to TRBJ1-2; D call uncertain. Germline V lookup: CDR1 MNHEY, CDR2 SVGEGT. The CDR3 extends over 12 amino acids. V lost 7 bases, J lost 8 bases, and 14 bases lay in between. The chain's CDR3 is CASTGPGEGYTF. Here the CDR3 DNA reads TGTGCCAGCACCGGCCCCGGGGAAGGCTACACCTTC.

The sample holds a few counts of this clonotype. The chain couples TRBV2 to TRBJ1-1, with D possibly being TRBD1 (5 bases). This CDR3 has 13 residues. Germline CDR1 and CDR2: SNHLY and FYNNEI. V shed 4 bases and J shed 7 bases, with 13 bases lying between them. CDR3 in DNA: TGTGCCAGCAGTGTGGGGAGACAGAGTGAAGCTTTCTTT. Protein product: CASSVGRQSEAFF.

This sequence joins TRBV4-3 and TRBJ1-1, with TRBD1 identical over 8 bases. The CDR3 totals 15 residues. Germline lookup yields CDR1 LGHNA and CDR2 YSLEER. After removal of 3 bases from V and 3 bases from J, the junction contained 6 bases not matched to a gene. The CDR3 nucleotides read TGCGCCAGCAGCCACACCCCAGGGGGCGACACTGAAGCTTTCTTT. Its translation: CASSHTPGGDTEAFF.